These 15 T cell receptor beta chains were sequenced from one sample in a study of blood T cell repertoires in COVID-19 (dated by TCRdb to the early 2020s). Libraries were built with the immunoSEQ multiplex PCR assay. Drawn from immuneACCESS, this table holds only the in-frame rearrangements with V and J called that TCRdb kept. Clones are partly lost; checked studies trace under half to an unresolved V gene and leave the rest unexplained. In this sample the table shows 100,000 to 150,000 clones, around nine tenths of which occur a single time. About 1% of the sample comes from the top ten. The sequenced sample was peripheral blood. The receptors come from a woman between 45 and 60 years old with active or convalescent COVID-19.

V and J are TRBV7-2 and TRBJ2-2, with a possible D match to TRBD2 (5 bases). V was trimmed by 10 bases and J by 3 bases, leaving 18 bases between them. The CDR3 has 15 amino acids. From germline, CDR1 is SGHTA and CDR2 FQGNSA. Written as DNA, the CDR3 is TGTGCCATAAACATCCGGGAATCCCACACCGGGGAGCTGTTTTTT. Residues: CAINIRESHTGELFF. The whole variable domain, filled in from reference TRBV7-2 and TRBJ2-2, reads GAGVSQSPSNKVTEKGKDVELRCDPISGHTALYWYRQSLGQGLEFLIYFQGNSAPDKSGLPSDRFSAERTGGSVSTLTIQRTQQEDSAVYLCAINIRESHTGELFFGEGSRLTVL.

The J gene is TRBJ2-7, the V gene TRBV7-6; TRBD1 agrees at 9 bases. In germline, CDR1 is SGHVS, CDR2 FNYEAQ. V was clipped by 0 bases and J by 2 bases; unmatched bases: 14. The CDR3 is made up of 19 amino acids. CDR3 sequence reads: CASSLAPVAKGQGAYEQYF. CDR3 coding DNA: TGTGCCAGCAGCTTAGCCCCTGTCGCTAAGGGACAGGGCGCCTACGAGCAGTACTTC.

The CDR3 reads CASSIGRNSMNTEAFF. The CDR3 DNA reads as TGTGCCAGTAGTATAGGCCGGAACAGCATGAACACTGAAGCTTTCTTT. This chain uses TRBV19 with TRBJ1-1; unclear D gene. CDR3 size: 16 residues. Germline V gene sequence: CDR1 LNHDA, CDR2 SQIVND (reference sequence). V lost 1 base to trimming and J lost 0 bases, with 12 bases between them.

This clone came up once. The gene calls are TRBV4-1 and TRBJ2-1, with 7 bases that match TRBD2. Germline CDR1 and CDR2: MGHRA and YSYEKL. This CDR3 comprises 15 residues. The ends lost 4 bases at V and 1 base at J; junction bases unmatched: 4. The CDR3 DNA reads as TGCGCCAGCAGCCCACTAGCGACTTCCTACAATGAGCAGTTCTTC. Protein: CASSPLATSYNEQFF.

The chain recombines TRBV15 with TRBJ2-1; 11 bases are a match to TRBD2. After removal of 0 bases from V and 3 bases from J, the junction contained 4 bases not matched to a gene. Germline V gene sequence: CDR1 LNHNV, CDR2 YYDKDF (reference sequence). The CDR3 consists of 17 residues. CDR3 region: CATSRDGLAGFYNEQFF. The CDR3 nucleotides are TGTGCCACCAGCAGAGATGGACTAGCGGGTTTCTACAATGAGCAGTTCTTC.

V usage is TRBV28 and J usage is TRBJ1-3; D is undetermined. The length of the CDR3 is 12 residues. Trimming removed 3 bases at V and 4 bases at J, with 4 bases between. Germline CDR1 and CDR2: MDHEN and SYDVKM. Here the CDR3 reads CASSLEGNTIYF. CDR3 in DNA: TGTGCCAGCAGTTTGGAGGGAAACACCATATATTTT.

The V call is TRBV2, the J call TRBJ2-2; D not certain. The germline gives CDR1 SNHLY, CDR2 FYNNEI. Trimming removed 4 bases from V and 6 bases from J, with 9 bases in between. The CDR3 loop spans 13 amino acids. The CDR3 region has the DNA TGTGCCAGCAGTGGTGCGTCGGCCGGGGAGCTGTTTTTT. Translated, it gives CASSGASAGELFF.

This CDR3 reads CASSQELRGWWAFF. The DNA for the CDR3 is TGCGCCAGCAGCCAAGAGCTCAGGGGTTGGTGGGCTTTCTTT. The V call is TRBV4-1, the J call TRBJ1-1, with a tentative D call TRBD1 (6 bases). CDR3 length equals 14 residues. Germline values: CDR1 MGHRA, CDR2 YSYEKL. With 0 bases removed from V and 11 bases from J, the gap between germline ends came to 16 bases.

There are a few counts of this clone. The chain has TRBV4-2 and TRBJ2-5, with 9 bases aligning to TRBD2. V dropped 7 bases and J dropped 1; count of bases not matched to a gene: 7. This CDR3 comprises 15 residues. Germline loops: CDR1 LGHNA, CDR2 YNFKEQ. CDR3 sequence (DNA): TGTGCCAGCACCCCTCTAGCGGGAAGCCAAGAGACCCAGTACTTC. This translates into CASTPLAGSQETQYF.

The chain joins TRBV5-3 to TRBJ2-2, with no clear D. TRBV5-3 is reported as an ORF; its role is uncertain. This CDR3 is built from 14 residues. Trimming pared 6 bases from V and 6 bases from J, leaving 15 bases between. The CDR3 DNA reads as TGTGCCAGAACCCAGGCCGAGTCTGCCGGGGAGCTGTTTTTT. Its translation is CARTQAESAGELFF.

In this sample, this clone turned up once. For the CDR3, the DNA is TGCGCCAGCAGCCAAGAGGTGGGCGCTCCCATCTACGAGCAGTACTTC. Its translation: CASSQEVGAPIYEQYF. This chain connects TRBV4-1 to TRBJ2-7; D not certain. Germline V gene lookup returns CDR1 MGHRA and CDR2 YSYEKL. CDR3 size: 16 residues. The V end was cut by 0 bases, the J end by 3 bases, with 15 bases between.

The rearrangement links TRBV30 to TRBJ2-7; the D gene is possibly TRBD2 (5 bases). The V end was cut by 3 bases, the J end by 6 bases, with 24 bases between. The CDR3 has 16 amino acids. The germline V gene has CDR1 GTSNPN and CDR2 SVGIG (reference sequence). In DNA form, the CDR3 reads TGTGCCTGGAGGCGAGGTCCCGGGATAACCTTCGGCGAGCAGTACTTC. Amino acid sequence: CAWRRGPGITFGEQYF. The full variable domain, completed using reference TRBV30 and TRBJ2-7, is SQTIHQWPATLVQPVGSPLSLECTVEGTSNPNLYWYRQAAGRGLQLLFYSVGIGQISSEVPQNLSASRPQDRQFILSSKKLLLSDSGFYLCAWRRGPGITFGEQYFGPGTRLTVT.

The sample holds a few counts of this clone. This chain connects TRBV6-5 to TRBJ1-4, with D perhaps matching TRBD1 (6 bases). The CDR3 consists of 16 residues. Trimming shortened V by 2 bases and J by 5 bases, and 15 bases separated the two germline ends. Germline V gene data show CDR1 as MNHEY and CDR2 as SVGAGI. The DNA for the CDR3 is TGTGCCAGCAGTTACAGATTACAGGGCCGGAATGAAAAACTGTTTTTT. Translated: CASSYRLQGRNEKLFF.

The chain combines TRBV24-1 with TRBJ2-1, with 16 positions matching TRBD2. The V and J ends lost 4 bases and 5 bases, in that order; junction bases with no gene match: 4. This CDR3 has 17 amino acids. Germline CDR1 reads KGHDR; CDR2 reads SFDVKD. CDR3 in DNA: TGTGCCACCAGTGACCCGGGGACTAGCGGGAGGGACAATGAGCAGTTCTTC. Translating it yields CATSDPGTSGRDNEQFF.

In this sample, this clone turned up a few times. This sequence joins TRBV27 and TRBJ2-1, with a tentative D call TRBD1 (6 bases). This CDR3 has 15 amino acids. V lost 6 bases and J 9 bases, leaving 21 bases between the germline ends. Germline CDR1 MNHEY, CDR2 SMNVEV (reference sequence). CDR3 in DNA: TGTGCCAGCAGCCCAATAAACAGGGCAAATGGTGAGCAGTTCTTC. It translates to CASSPINRANGEQFF.